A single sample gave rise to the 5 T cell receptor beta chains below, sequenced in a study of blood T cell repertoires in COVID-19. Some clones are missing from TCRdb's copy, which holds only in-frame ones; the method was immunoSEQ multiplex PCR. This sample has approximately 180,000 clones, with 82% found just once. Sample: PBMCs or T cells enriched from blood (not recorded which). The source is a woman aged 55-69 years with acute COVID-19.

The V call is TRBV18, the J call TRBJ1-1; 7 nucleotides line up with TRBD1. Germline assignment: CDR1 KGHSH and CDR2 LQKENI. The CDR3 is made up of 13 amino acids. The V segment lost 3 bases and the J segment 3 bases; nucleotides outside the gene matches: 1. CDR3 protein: CASSPGQDTEAFF. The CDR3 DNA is TGTGCCAGCTCACCCGGACAGGACACTGAAGCTTTCTTT.

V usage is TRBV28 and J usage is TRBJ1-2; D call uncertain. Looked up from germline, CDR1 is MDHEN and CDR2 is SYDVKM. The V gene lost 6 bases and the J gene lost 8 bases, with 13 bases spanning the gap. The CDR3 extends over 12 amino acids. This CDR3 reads CASSRHFPGYTF. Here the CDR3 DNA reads TGTGCCAGCAGCCGACACTTTCCGGGCTACACCTTC.

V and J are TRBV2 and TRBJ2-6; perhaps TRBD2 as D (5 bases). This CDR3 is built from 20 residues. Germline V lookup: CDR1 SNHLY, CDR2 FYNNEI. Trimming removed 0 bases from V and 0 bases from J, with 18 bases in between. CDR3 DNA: TGTGCCAGCAGTGAAGCGCCCGGGATAGCGTCATTCTCTGGGGCCAACGTCCTGACTTTC. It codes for CASSEAPGIASFSGANVLTF.

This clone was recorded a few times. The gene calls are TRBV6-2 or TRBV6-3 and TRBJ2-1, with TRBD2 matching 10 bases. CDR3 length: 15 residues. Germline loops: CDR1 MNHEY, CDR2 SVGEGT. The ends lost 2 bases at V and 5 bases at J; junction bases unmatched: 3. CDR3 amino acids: CASSYGTSAHNEQFF. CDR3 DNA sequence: TGTGCCAGCAGTTACGGGACTAGCGCGCACAATGAGCAGTTCTTC.

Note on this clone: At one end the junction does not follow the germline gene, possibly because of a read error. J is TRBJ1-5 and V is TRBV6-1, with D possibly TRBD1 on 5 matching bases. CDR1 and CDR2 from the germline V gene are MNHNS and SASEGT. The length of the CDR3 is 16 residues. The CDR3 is CAGSERFGRGDQPQHF. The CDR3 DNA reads TGTGCCGGCAGTGAAAGGTTTGGGAGGGGCGATCAGCCCCAGCATTTT.